This entry lists 12 T cell receptor beta chains sequenced from one sample in a study of blood T cell repertoires in COVID-19. Libraries were prepared by immunoSEQ multiplex PCR; TCRdb keeps only in-frame clonotypes and omits some of them. The sample lists some 110,000 clones, under 90% occurring once. Sequencing was done on a sample of peripheral blood. The receptors derive from an older man with acute or convalescent COVID-19.

This clone appeared a few times. The gene calls are TRBV18 and TRBJ2-7; perhaps TRBD1 as D (5 bases). V shed 2 bases and J shed 3 bases, with 11 bases lying between them. CDR1 and CDR2 (germline): KGHSH, LQKENI. CDR3 size: 14 residues. CDR3 loop: CASSPTTENYEQYF. The CDR3 bases are TGTGCCAGCTCACCAACGACAGAGAACTACGAGCAGTACTTC.

The chain is built from TRBV7-2 and TRBJ2-7, with unresolved D. Germline values: CDR1 SGHTA, CDR2 FQGNSA. Trimming cost V 1 base and J 3 bases, with 10 bases left between them. The CDR3 is 14 amino acids. This CDR3 is CASSLGSIGYEQYF. Written as DNA, the CDR3 is TGTGCCAGCAGCTTAGGTTCAATCGGCTACGAGCAGTACTTC.

The rearrangement joins TRBV28 to TRBJ1-1; a possible D gene is TRBD1 (5 bases). Trimming pared 5 bases from V and 4 bases from J, leaving 14 bases between. Germline values: CDR1 MDHEN, CDR2 SYDVKM. This CDR3 comprises 14 residues. Here the CDR3 DNA reads TGTGCCAGCAGTCTACCCCAGGGTTTCACTGAAGCTTTCTTT. This translates into CASSLPQGFTEAFF.

The V and J genes are TRBV19 and TRBJ1-5, with TRBD1 matching 8 bases. This CDR3 contains 16 residues. The V gene's germline CDR1 is LNHDA and CDR2 SQIVND (reference sequence). The trim removed 3 bases at V and 6 bases at J, leaving 10 bases unmatched. CDR3 nucleotides: TGTGCCAGTAGTATTGGCTCAGGGGGCGGAAGTCAGCCCCAGCATTTT. It encodes CASSIGSGGGSQPQHF.

V is TRBV28 and J is TRBJ2-5, with a possible D match to TRBD2 (5 bases). V lost 1 base to trimming and J lost 9 bases, with 15 bases between them. The CDR3 loop spans 14 amino acids. The germline CDR1 and CDR2 sequences are MDHEN and SYDVKM. This CDR3 is CASSLSAGFTAQYF. CDR3 DNA sequence: TGTGCCAGCAGTTTATCGGCGGGTTTTACGGCCCAGTACTTC. Looking up the rest from reference TRBV28 and TRBJ2-5 gives the full variable domain: DVKVTQSSRYLVKRTGEKVFLECVQDMDHENMFWYRQDPGLGLRLIYFSYDVKMKEKGDIPEGYSVSREKKERFSLILESASTNQTSMYLCASSLSAGFTAQYFGPGTRLLVL.

The rearrangement joins TRBV11-3 to TRBJ2-7; 7 bases align to TRBD1. Germline V lookup: CDR1 SGHNT, CDR2 YENEEA. V lost 2 bases, J lost 5 bases, and 9 bases stayed unmatched. The CDR3 has 15 amino acids. CDR3 in amino acids: CASSLTAGTADEQYF. The CDR3 nucleotides are TGTGCCAGCAGCTTAACAGCAGGGACAGCCGACGAGCAGTACTTC.

V gene TRBV30 combines with J gene TRBJ1-1; 9 bases agree with TRBD1. The trim removed 1 base at V and 3 bases at J, leaving 6 bases unmatched. This CDR3 is built from 15 residues. The germline gives CDR1 GTSNPN, CDR2 SVGIG (reference sequence). The CDR3 region has the DNA TGTGCCTGGAGTGACCCGGGACAGGGACACACTGAAGCTTTCTTT. Its translation is CAWSDPGQGHTEAFF.

The chain employs TRBV29-1 and TRBJ1-1; D is uncertain. This CDR3 is 13 amino acids long. Trimming stripped 6 bases from V and 2 bases from J, with 13 bases between. Germline V gene sequence: CDR1 SQVTM, CDR2 ANQGSEA. The CDR3 DNA follows: TGCAGCGTAGGAGTCGACCTCAACACTGAAGCTTTCTTT. Translated: CSVGVDLNTEAFF.

This clone was seen a few times. The J gene is TRBJ2-7, the V gene TRBV23-1, with a tentative D call TRBD2 (6 bases). TRBV23-1 is reported as an ORF; its role is uncertain. CDR3 length: 15 amino acids. V lost 4 bases to trimming and J lost 5 bases, with 18 bases between them. In DNA form, the CDR3 reads TGCGCCAGCAGTCTGGAGGAGGGCCTTACGAACGAGCAGTACTTC. Amino acids: CASSLEEGLTNEQYF.

The chain carries TRBV29-1 and TRBJ2-1, with D perhaps TRBD2 (6 bases). There are 15 residues in the CDR3. The V end lost 1 base, the J end lost 7 bases, and 17 bases lay between the germline ends. Germline V gene lookup returns CDR1 SQVTM and CDR2 ANQGSEA. The CDR3 DNA sequence: TGCAGCGTTGAAGGTCACGCCGGGACTTTTAATGAGCAGTTCTTC. The encoded protein is CSVEGHAGTFNEQFF.

This clone was seen a handful of times. The genes are TRBV19 and TRBJ1-5; 9 nucleotides match TRBD1. Germline CDR1 LNHDA, CDR2 SQIVND (reference sequence). J gave up 5 bases and V 5 bases, and 13 bases lay outside the gene matches. This CDR3 is 17 amino acids long. CDR3 in amino acids: CASSSGGGQGNHQPQHF. The CDR3 DNA reads as TGTGCCAGTAGTTCGGGGGGGGGACAGGGTAACCATCAGCCCCAGCATTTT.

V and J are TRBV9 and TRBJ2-1; 7 bases are shared with TRBD1. The CDR3 totals 16 residues. V lost 1 base to trimming and J lost 2 bases; unmatched junction nucleotides: 6. Germline V CDR1 and CDR2: SGDLS, YYNGEE. CDR3 DNA: TGTGCCAGCAGCGTAATGGGGACAGCAGCCTACAATGAGCAGTTCTTC. This translates into CASSVMGTAAYNEQFF.